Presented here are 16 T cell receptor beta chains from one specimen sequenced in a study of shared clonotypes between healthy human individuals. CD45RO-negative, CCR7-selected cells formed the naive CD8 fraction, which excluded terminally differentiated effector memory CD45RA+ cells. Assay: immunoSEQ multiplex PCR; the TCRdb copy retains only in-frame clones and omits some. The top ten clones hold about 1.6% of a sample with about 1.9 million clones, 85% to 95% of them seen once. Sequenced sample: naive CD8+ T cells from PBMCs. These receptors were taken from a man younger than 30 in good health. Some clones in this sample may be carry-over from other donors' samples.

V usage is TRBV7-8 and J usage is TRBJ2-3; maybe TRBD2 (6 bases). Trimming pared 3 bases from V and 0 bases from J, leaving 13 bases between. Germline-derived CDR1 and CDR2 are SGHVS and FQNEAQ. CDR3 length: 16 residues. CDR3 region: CASSFFSGPSTDTQYF. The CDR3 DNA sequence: TGTGCCAGCAGCTTCTTTAGCGGTCCTAGCACAGATACGCAGTATTTT.

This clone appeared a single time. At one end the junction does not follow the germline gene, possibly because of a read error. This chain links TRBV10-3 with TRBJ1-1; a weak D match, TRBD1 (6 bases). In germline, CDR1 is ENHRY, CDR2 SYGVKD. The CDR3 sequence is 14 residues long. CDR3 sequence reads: CAITDTGPNTEALF. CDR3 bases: TGTGCCATCACCGACACAGGGCCGAACACTGAAGCTCTCTTT.

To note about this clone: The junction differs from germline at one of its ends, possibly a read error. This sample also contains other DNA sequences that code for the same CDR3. CDR3 region: CASSLAGTSTDTQYF. CDR3 nucleotide sequence: TGTGCCAGCAGCCTAGCGGGAACTAGCACAGATACGCAGTATTTT. The gene calls are TRBV7-9 and TRBJ2-3; 9 bases line up with TRBD2. CDR3 length: 15 amino acids. Germline CDR1 and CDR2: SEHNR and FQNEAQ (reference sequence).

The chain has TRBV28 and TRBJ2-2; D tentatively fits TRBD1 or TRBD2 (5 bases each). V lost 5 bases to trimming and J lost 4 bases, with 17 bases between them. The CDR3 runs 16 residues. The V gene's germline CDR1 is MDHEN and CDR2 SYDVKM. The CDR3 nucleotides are TGTGCCAGCAGTACCCCTTGGGACGCCGGCACCGGGGAGCTGTTTTTT. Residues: CASSTPWDAGTGELFF.

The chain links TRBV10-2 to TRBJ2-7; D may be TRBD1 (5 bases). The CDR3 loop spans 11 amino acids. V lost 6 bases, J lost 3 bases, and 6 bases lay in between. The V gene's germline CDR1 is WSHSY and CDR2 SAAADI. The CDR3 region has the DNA TGCGCCAGCAGACAGGTCTACGAGCAGTACTTC. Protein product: CASRQVYEQYF.

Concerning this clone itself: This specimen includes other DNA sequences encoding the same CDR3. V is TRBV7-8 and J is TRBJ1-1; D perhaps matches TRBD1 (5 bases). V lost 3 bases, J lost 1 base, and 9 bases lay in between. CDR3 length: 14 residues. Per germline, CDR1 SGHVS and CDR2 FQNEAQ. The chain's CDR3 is CASSFGGRNTEAFF. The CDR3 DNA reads TGTGCCAGCAGCTTTGGGGGGAGGAACACTGAAGCTTTCTTT.

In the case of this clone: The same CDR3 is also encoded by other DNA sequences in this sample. CDR3 sequence (DNA): TGTGCCAGCAGGACAGCAGGGGGCTCCTACGAGCAGTACTTC. It yields the protein CASRTAGGSYEQYF. The chain is built from TRBV27 and TRBJ2-7; 7 nucleotides line up with TRBD1. CDR1 and CDR2 (germline): MNHEY, SMNVEV (reference sequence). Unmatched junction bases numbered 5, after V lost 6 bases and J lost 0 bases. The CDR3 length is 14 residues.

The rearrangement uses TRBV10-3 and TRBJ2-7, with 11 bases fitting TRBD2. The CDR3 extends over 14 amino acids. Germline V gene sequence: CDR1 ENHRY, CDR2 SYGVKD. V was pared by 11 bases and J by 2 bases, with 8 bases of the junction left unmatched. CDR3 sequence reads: CAVRTSGPTYEQYF. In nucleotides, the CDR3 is TGTGCCGTACGGACTAGCGGGCCTACCTACGAGCAGTACTTC.

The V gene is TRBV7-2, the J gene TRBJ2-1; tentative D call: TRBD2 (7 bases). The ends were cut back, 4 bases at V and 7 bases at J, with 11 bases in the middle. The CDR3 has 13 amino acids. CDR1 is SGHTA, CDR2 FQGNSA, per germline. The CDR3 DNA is TGTGCCAGCAGCTCCGGGGGGCTTAATGAGCAGTTCTTC. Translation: CASSSGGLNEQFF.

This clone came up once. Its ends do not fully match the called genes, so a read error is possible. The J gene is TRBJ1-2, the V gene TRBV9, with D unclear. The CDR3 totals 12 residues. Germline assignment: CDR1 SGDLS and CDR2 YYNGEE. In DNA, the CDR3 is TGTGCCAGCAGCGTCGCAGAGAAGGACGCTTCCTTC. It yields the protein CASSVAEKDASF.

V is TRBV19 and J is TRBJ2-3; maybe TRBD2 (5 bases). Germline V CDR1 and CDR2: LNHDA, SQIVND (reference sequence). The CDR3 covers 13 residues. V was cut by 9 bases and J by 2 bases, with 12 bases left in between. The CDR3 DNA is TGTGCCAGCCGGCCGGGGTCCACAGATACGCAGTATTTT. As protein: CASRPGSTDTQYF.

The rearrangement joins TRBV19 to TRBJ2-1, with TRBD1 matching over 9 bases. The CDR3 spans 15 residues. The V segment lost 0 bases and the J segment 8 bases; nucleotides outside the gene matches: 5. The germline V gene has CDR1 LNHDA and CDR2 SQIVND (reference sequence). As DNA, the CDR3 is TGTGCCAGTAGTATAGATTGGGACAGGGAGGATGAGCAGTTCTTC. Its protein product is CASSIDWDREDEQFF.

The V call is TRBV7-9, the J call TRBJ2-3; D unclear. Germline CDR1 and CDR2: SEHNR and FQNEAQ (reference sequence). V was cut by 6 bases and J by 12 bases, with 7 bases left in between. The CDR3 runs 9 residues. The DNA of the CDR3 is TGTGCCAGCAGATCACTTCAGTATTTT. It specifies CASRSLQYF.

CDR3 DNA: TGTGCCAGCAGCTTAGACGGGAGGGCCACAGATACGCAGTATTTT. This encodes CASSLDGRATDTQYF. The chain combines TRBV7-3 with TRBJ2-3; 8 bases align to TRBD2. The CDR3 runs to 15 residues. The germline V gene has CDR1 SGHTA and CDR2 FQGTGA. V trimming: 2 bases; J trimming: 2 bases; junction bases outside the gene matches: 3.

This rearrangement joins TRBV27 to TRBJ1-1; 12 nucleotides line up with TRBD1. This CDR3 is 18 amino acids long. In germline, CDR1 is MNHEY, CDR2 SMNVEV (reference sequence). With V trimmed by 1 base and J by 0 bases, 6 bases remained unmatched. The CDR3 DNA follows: TGTGCCAGCAGTTTATTCCCCGGGACAGGGGGCCTGAACACTGAAGCTTTCTTT. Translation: CASSLFPGTGGLNTEAFF.

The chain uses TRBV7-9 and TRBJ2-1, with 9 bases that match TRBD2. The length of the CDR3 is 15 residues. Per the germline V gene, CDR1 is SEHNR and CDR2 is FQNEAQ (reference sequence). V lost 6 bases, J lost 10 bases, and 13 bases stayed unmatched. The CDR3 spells CASSPVVAGDEEQFF. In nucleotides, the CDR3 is TGTGCCAGCAGTCCCGTGGTAGCGGGAGATGAAGAGCAGTTCTTC.